These 9 T cell receptor beta chains originate from one sample sequenced in a study of metastatic and nonmetastatic thyroid tumors. TCRdb re-called the PCR reads with MiXCR. Of under 45,000 clones listed, 18% are singletons. Each patient went into thyroid surgery without having received any treatment. Sample: tumor tissue. Source of these receptors: a female donor with papillary thyroid cancer or a benign thyroid nodule (not recorded which). Some clones in this sample may be carry-over from other donors' samples.

This clone was counted only a few times. This chain joins TRBV10-3 and TRBJ2-7; possible D gene TRBD1, 6 bases. Trimming stripped 7 bases from V and 2 bases from J, with 21 bases between. Germline V gene sequence: CDR1 ENHRY, CDR2 SYGVKD. This CDR3 contains 16 residues. This CDR3 reads CAITPVGARGTYEQYF. The CDR3 DNA sequence: TGTGCCATCACCCCGGTGGGCGCGAGGGGGACCTACGAGCAGTACTTC.

This clone was seen many times. The CDR3 is CASSPLWVQYF. CDR3 nucleotide sequence: TGTGCCAGCAGCCCTCTTTGGGTGCAGTACTTC. The chain recombines TRBV7-2 with TRBJ2-7; D is uncertain. The germline V gene has CDR1 SGHTA and CDR2 FQGNSA. The CDR3 loop spans 11 amino acids. V lost 5 bases, J lost 9 bases, and 11 bases lay in between.

In this sample, this clone turned up many times. The chain uses TRBV6-6 and TRBJ2-1; D unresolved. The CDR3 spans 19 residues. In germline, CDR1 is MNHNY, CDR2 SVGAGI (reference sequence). Deletions cut 5 bases from V and 0 bases from J, with 23 bases between. The CDR3 loop reads CASSPLHARHPSSYNEQFF. DNA for the CDR3: TGTGCCAGCAGTCCCCTCCACGCCAGACACCCGAGCTCCTACAATGAGCAGTTCTTC.

As regards this clone: Because it lacks the conserved phenylalanine or tryptophan at the end, this CDR3 is likely a read error. V is TRBV18 and J is TRBJ2-1, with D maybe TRBD2 (5 bases). The germline CDR1 and CDR2 sequences are KGHSH and LQKENI. V was shortened by 3 bases and J by 0 bases, with 12 bases between the two germline ends. This CDR3 is 16 amino acids long. This CDR3 is CASSPGKRSSYNEQFS. The CDR3 bases are TGTGCCAGCTCACCGGGGAAGCGGAGCTCCTACAATGAGCAGTTCTCC.

A note on this clone: A much more abundant neighbour one base away suggests this may be a read error. The rearrangement uses TRBV11-2 and TRBJ2-5, with D perhaps TRBD1 (6 bases). Germline CDR1 reads SGHAT; CDR2 reads FQNNGV. V lost 4 bases, J lost 4 bases, and 13 bases lay in between. The length of the CDR3 is 14 residues. In nucleotides, the CDR3 is TGTGCCAGCAGCTCCTACAGGGTCGTAGAGACCCAGTACTTC. Protein product: CASSSYRVVETQYF.

The sample holds many counts of this clone. This sequence joins TRBV20-1 and TRBJ2-1; D is tentatively TRBD1 or TRBD2 (5 bases each). Germline CDR1 and CDR2: DFQATT and SNEGSKA (reference sequence). V was trimmed by 5 bases and J by 10 bases, leaving 24 bases between them. The CDR3 extends over 15 amino acids. The CDR3 loop reads CSAPRGTALGTEQFF. CDR3 nucleotide sequence: TGCAGTGCTCCAAGAGGGACCGCACTAGGAACGGAGCAGTTCTTC.

This clone was recorded at least ten times. CDR3 residues: CASSSGTSKETQYF. The DNA of the CDR3 is TGCGCCAGCAGCTCCGGGACGTCTAAAGAGACCCAGTACTTC. The chain couples TRBV5-1 to TRBJ2-5; D may match TRBD1 or TRBD2 (5 bases each). V lost 3 bases, J lost 3 bases, and 12 bases lay in between. CDR3 length equals 14 residues. The germline V gene has CDR1 SGHRS and CDR2 YFSETQ. The entire variable domain, with the rest obtained from reference TRBV5-1 and TRBJ2-5, is as follows: KAGVTQTPRYLIKTRGQQVTLSCSPISGHRSVSWYQQTPGQGLQFLFEYFSETQRNKGNFPGRFSGRQFSNSRSEMNVSTLELGDSALYLCASSSGTSKETQYFGPGTRLLVL.

This clone was picked up a small number of times. Sequence at one end of the junction differs from germline and may be a read error. This sequence joins TRBV6-2 or TRBV6-3 and TRBJ1-2, with 7 bases that match TRBD1. Germline values: CDR1 MNHEY, CDR2 SVGEGT. The CDR3 is 16 amino acids. CDR3 amino acids: CASSYSKGASVYGYTF. The DNA of the CDR3 is TGTGCTAGCAGCTACTCGAAGGGGGCCTCGGTCTATGGCTACACCTTC.

Comment on this clone: A much larger clonotype is one base distant, so this may be a read error. The conserved phenylalanine or tryptophan is not found at the CDR3 terminus, so this likely reflects a read error. The J gene is TRBJ1-2, the V gene TRBV3-1; no definite D call. The CDR3 has 11 amino acids. The ends were cut back, 4 bases at V and 3 bases at J, with 3 bases in the middle. CDR1 and CDR2 (germline): LGHDT, YNNKEL (reference sequence). The CDR3 bases are TGTGCCAGCAGCCGCGACTATGGCTACACCATC. The encoded protein is CASSRDYGYTI.